The 22 T cell receptor beta chains given below trace back to one sample, sequenced in a study of T cell changes during pregnancy in multiple sclerosis. The protocol was immunoSEQ multiplex PCR, while the TCRdb copy is restricted to in-frame clones and leaves out a portion. The sample yields over 65,000 clones, 80% to 95% seen once. This material consisted of peripheral blood, taken in the first trimester of pregnancy. Source of these receptors: a female donor in good health, enrolled as a control in a pregnancy study.

The chain joins TRBV5-1 to TRBJ1-4, with 9 bases matching TRBD1. V shed 4 bases, J shed 7 bases, and the junction held 8 bases outside the gene matches. CDR3 length: 15 amino acids. Per germline, CDR1 SGHRS and CDR2 YFSETQ. The DNA of the CDR3 is TGCGCCAGCAGCCCGGGGCCGGGACAGGGTGAAAAACTGTTTTTT. This codes for CASSPGPGQGEKLFF.

The chain has TRBV7-6 and TRBJ1-1; D is undetermined. This CDR3 has 13 amino acids. V was trimmed by 5 bases and J by 1 base, leaving 8 bases between them. CDR1 and CDR2 from the germline V gene are SGHVS and FNYEAQ. As DNA, the CDR3 is TGTGCCAGCAGCCAGTCGGGGAACACTGAAGCTTTCTTT. This translates into CASSQSGNTEAFF.

The chain carries TRBV7-2 and TRBJ1-2; tentatively, D is TRBD1 (5 bases). This CDR3 contains 15 residues. V was shortened by 1 base and J by 7 bases, with 16 bases between the two germline ends. Germline CDR1 is SGHTA and CDR2 is FQGNSA. The CDR3 here is CASSLVAGNLGGYTF. The CDR3 DNA follows: TGTGCCAGCAGCTTAGTAGCAGGGAATCTGGGTGGCTACACCTTC. The variable domain in full, completed from reference TRBV7-2 and TRBJ1-2, reads GAGVSQSPSNKVTEKGKDVELRCDPISGHTALYWYRQSLGQGLEFLIYFQGNSAPDKSGLPSDRFSAERTGGSVSTLTIQRTQQEDSAVYLCASSLVAGNLGGYTFGSGTRLTVV.

The V and J genes are TRBV9 and TRBJ2-2, with D possibly TRBD1 on 6 matching bases. The CDR3 totals 17 residues. V shed 5 bases and J shed 3 bases, with 20 bases lying between them. The germline V gene has CDR1 SGDLS and CDR2 YYNGEE. In DNA, the CDR3 is TGTGCCAGCAGAGGGGGAGAGGGAGCCCGGGACACCGGGGAGCTGTTTTTT. As protein: CASRGGEGARDTGELFF.

This sequence joins TRBV2 and TRBJ2-1; 10 nucleotides align to TRBD2. This CDR3 comprises 15 residues. Germline CDR1 and CDR2: SNHLY and FYNNEI. Trimming removed 4 bases from V and 5 bases from J; junction bases left unmatched: 5. As DNA, the CDR3 is TGTGCCAGCAGTGGCCCCAGCGGGGGGGACAATGAGCAGTTCTTC. Translated, it gives CASSGPSGGDNEQFF.

V is TRBV6-5 and J is TRBJ1-1, with 7 bases that match TRBD1. The length of the CDR3 is 14 residues. CDR1 and CDR2 from the germline V gene are MNHEY and SVGAGI. Trimming at V came to 6 bases and at J to 4 bases, leaving 8 bases not matched to a gene. In DNA, the CDR3 is TGTGCCAGCAGGAGGGACAGAGGGGGCACTGAAGCTTTCTTT. This sequence encodes CASRRDRGGTEAFF.

J is TRBJ1-4 and V is TRBV15; D possibly corresponds to TRBD1 (5 bases). The CDR3 runs to 17 residues. V was trimmed by 0 bases and J by 0 bases, leaving 11 bases between them. The V gene's germline CDR1 is LNHNV and CDR2 YYDKDF (reference sequence). The chain's CDR3 is CATSRDGAVATNEKLFF. The CDR3 DNA is TGTGCCACCAGCAGAGATGGGGCAGTAGCAACTAATGAAAAACTGTTTTTT.

J is TRBJ1-1 and V is TRBV7-3; D remains ambiguous. Per the germline V gene, CDR1 is SGHTA and CDR2 is FQGTGA. The V end lost 0 bases, the J end lost 2 bases, and 10 bases lay between the germline ends. The CDR3 is 15 amino acids. This CDR3 is CASSLTGGYNTEAFF. The CDR3 nucleotides read TGTGCCAGCAGCTTAACGGGAGGATACAACACTGAAGCTTTCTTT.

This clone was seen just once. V is TRBV7-2 and J is TRBJ2-7, with 8 bases that match TRBD2. Germline V gene sequence: CDR1 SGHTA, CDR2 FQGNSA. This CDR3 has 14 amino acids. Trimming took 3 bases from V and 2 from J; bases not matched to a gene: 3. CDR3 coding DNA: TGTGCCAGCAGCTTCGGGGGGGCGGCCTACGAGCAGTACTTC. Translating it yields CASSFGGAAYEQYF.

V gene TRBV15 combines with J gene TRBJ2-2, with D possibly TRBD1 on 7 matching bases. CDR3 size: 16 residues. V lost 0 bases and J 5 bases, leaving 13 bases between the germline ends. Germline lookup yields CDR1 LNHNV and CDR2 YYDKDF (reference sequence). CDR3 amino acids: CATSRDAPGGTGELFF. The CDR3 nucleotides read TGTGCCACCAGCAGAGATGCCCCAGGGGGGACCGGGGAGCTGTTTTTT.

This sequence joins TRBV4-2 and TRBJ1-1; 8 bases agree with TRBD1. The germline V gene has CDR1 LGHNA and CDR2 YNFKEQ. CDR3 length equals 15 residues. The V gene end was trimmed by 5 bases and the J gene end by 3 bases; junction bases not matched to a gene: 8. CDR3 loop: CASSEVGTGYTEAFF. CDR3 in DNA: TGTGCCAGCAGCGAAGTGGGGACAGGTTACACTGAAGCTTTCTTT.

CDR3 amino acids: CASSSGNRDAFF. The DNA of the CDR3 is TGTGCCAGCAGCTCCGGGAACAGGGACGCTTTCTTT. The rearrangement uses TRBV7-9 and TRBJ1-1; maybe TRBD1 (6 bases). Germline V gene data show CDR1 as SEHNR and CDR2 as FQNEAQ (reference sequence). CDR3 length: 12 amino acids. The V end was cut by 4 bases, the J end by 11 bases, with 14 bases between. The whole variable domain, filled in from reference TRBV7-9 and TRBJ1-1, reads DTGVSQNPRHKITKRGQNVTFRCDPISEHNRLYWYRQTLGQGPEFLTYFQNEAQLEKSRLLSDRFSAERPKGSFSTLEIQRTEQGDSAMYLCASSSGNRDAFFGQGTRLTVV.

This rearrangement joins TRBV28 to TRBJ2-3, with TRBD2 matching 10 bases. Germline loops: CDR1 MDHEN, CDR2 SYDVKM. V lost 4 bases and J lost 3; bases outside the gene matches: 4. This CDR3 contains 15 residues. CDR3 bases: TGTGCCAGCAGTTCTCCTAGCGGGGGAACAGATACGCAGTATTTT. This sequence encodes CASSSPSGGTDTQYF. Looking up the rest from reference TRBV28 and TRBJ2-3 gives the full variable domain: DVKVTQSSRYLVKRTGEKVFLECVQDMDHENMFWYRQDPGLGLRLIYFSYDVKMKEKGDIPEGYSVSREKKERFSLILESASTNQTSMYLCASSSPSGGTDTQYFGPGTRLTVL.

This clone has just one count. The CDR3: CASSLAGTQGDTQYF. Here the CDR3 DNA reads TGTGCCAGCAGTCTAGCGGGAACTCAGGGAGATACGCAGTATTTT. The gene calls are TRBV6-5 and TRBJ2-3, with 9 bases fitting TRBD2. The ends lost 5 bases at V and 5 bases at J; junction bases unmatched: 8. CDR1 and CDR2 from the germline V gene are MNHEY and SVGAGI. The CDR3 has 15 residues.

This clone has just a few counts. CDR3 in DNA: TGTGCCAGCTCAAGGACAGGGGACTATGGCTACACCTTC. As protein: CASSRTGDYGYTF. The V and J genes are TRBV18 and TRBJ1-2, with TRBD1 identical over 9 bases. The CDR3 totals 13 residues. Germline values: CDR1 KGHSH, CDR2 LQKENI. J lost 3 bases, V lost 5 bases, and 1 base had no gene match.

CDR3 loop: CASSPGQPSSYEQYF. The CDR3 DNA reads as TGTGCCAGCAGTCCGGGACAGCCGAGCTCCTACGAGCAGTACTTC. V gene TRBV28 combines with J gene TRBJ2-7, with 7 bases that match TRBD1. The CDR3 is 15 residues long. Germline CDR1 MDHEN, CDR2 SYDVKM. V shed 5 bases, J shed 0 bases, and the junction held 7 bases outside the gene matches.

The chain combines TRBV7-3 with TRBJ2-1; 11 bases align to TRBD2. Germline V gene sequence: CDR1 SGHTA, CDR2 FQGTGA. The J segment lost 4 bases and the V segment lost 2 bases, leaving 4 bases of the junction unmatched. The CDR3 is 16 amino acids. Here the CDR3 reads CASSLLASGGYNEQFF. DNA of the CDR3: TGTGCCAGCAGCTTATTGGCTAGCGGGGGGTACAATGAGCAGTTCTTC.

The V gene is TRBV7-2, the J gene TRBJ2-3; D is perhaps TRBD2 (5 bases). V was pared by 5 bases and J by 0 bases, with 12 bases between. This CDR3 has 15 residues. Germline V gene data show CDR1 as SGHTA and CDR2 as FQGNSA. CDR3 region: CASSRERQSTDTQYF. DNA of the CDR3: TGTGCCAGCAGCAGGGAGAGGCAGAGCACAGATACGCAGTATTTT. Together with reference TRBV7-2 and TRBJ2-3, the CDR3 gives the full variable domain: GAGVSQSPSNKVTEKGKDVELRCDPISGHTALYWYRQSLGQGLEFLIYFQGNSAPDKSGLPSDRFSAERTGGSVSTLTIQRTQQEDSAVYLCASSRERQSTDTQYFGPGTRLTVL.

This clone was seen only once. CDR3 loop: CASSSGQAPNTIYF. In DNA form, the CDR3 reads TGTGCCAGCAGCTCGGGACAGGCCCCGAACACCATATATTTT. V is TRBV7-8 and J is TRBJ1-3; the match to TRBD1 covers 8 bases. Looked up from germline, CDR1 is SGHVS and CDR2 is FQNEAQ. This CDR3 has 14 amino acids. Trimming removed 4 bases from V and 7 bases from J; junction bases left unmatched: 6.

This clone was found once. The J gene is TRBJ1-1, the V gene TRBV27, with no clear D. Germline values: CDR1 MNHEY, CDR2 SMNVEV (reference sequence). V was cut by 4 bases and J by 0 bases, with 12 bases left in between. The CDR3 loop spans 15 amino acids. Here the CDR3 reads CASSSGSTLNTEAFF. The CDR3 nucleotides read TGTGCCAGCAGTTCAGGCTCGACCCTGAACACTGAAGCTTTCTTT.

This clone has just one count. This chain uses TRBV2 with TRBJ1-2; D is perhaps TRBD1 (6 bases). Trimming stripped 5 bases from V and 7 bases from J, with 26 bases between. The CDR3 contains 17 residues. From germline, CDR1 is SNHLY and CDR2 FYNNEI. CDR3 bases: TGTGCCAGCAGTCCGAGCAACCCGGAGACAGGTCTCCTTGGCTACACCTTC. Translation gives CASSPSNPETGLLGYTF.

J is TRBJ1-1 and V is TRBV5-5; D might be TRBD1 (5 bases). Trimming removed 0 bases from V and 1 base from J, with 10 bases in between. There are 15 residues in the CDR3. Germline V lookup: CDR1 SGHKS, CDR2 YYEKEE (reference sequence). This CDR3 is CASSLVRGRNTEAFF. Written as DNA, the CDR3 is TGTGCCAGCAGCTTGGTGCGGGGGAGGAACACTGAAGCTTTCTTT. Full variable domain (rest looked up from reference TRBV5-5 and TRBJ1-1): DAGVTQSPTHLIKTRGQQVTLRCSPISGHKSVSWYQQVLGQGPQFIFQYYEKEERGRGNFPDRFSARQFPNYSSELNVNALLLGDSALYLCASSLVRGRNTEAFFGQGTRLTVV.